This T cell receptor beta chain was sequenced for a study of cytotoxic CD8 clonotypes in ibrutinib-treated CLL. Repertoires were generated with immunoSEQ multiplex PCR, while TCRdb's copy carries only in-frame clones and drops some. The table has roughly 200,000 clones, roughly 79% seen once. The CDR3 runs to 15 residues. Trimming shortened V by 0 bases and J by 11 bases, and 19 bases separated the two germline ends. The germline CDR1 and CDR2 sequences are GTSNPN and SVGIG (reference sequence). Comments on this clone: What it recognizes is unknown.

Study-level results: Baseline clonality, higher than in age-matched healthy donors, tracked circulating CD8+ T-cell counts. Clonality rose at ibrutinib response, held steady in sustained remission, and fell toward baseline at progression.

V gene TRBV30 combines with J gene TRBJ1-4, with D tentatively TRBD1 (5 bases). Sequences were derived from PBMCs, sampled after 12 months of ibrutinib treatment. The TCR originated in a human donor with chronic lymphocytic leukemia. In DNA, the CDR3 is TGTGCCTGGAGTGTTGTCCGGGACCTCGAAGTTAAACTGTTTTTT. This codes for CAWSVVRDLEVKLFF.